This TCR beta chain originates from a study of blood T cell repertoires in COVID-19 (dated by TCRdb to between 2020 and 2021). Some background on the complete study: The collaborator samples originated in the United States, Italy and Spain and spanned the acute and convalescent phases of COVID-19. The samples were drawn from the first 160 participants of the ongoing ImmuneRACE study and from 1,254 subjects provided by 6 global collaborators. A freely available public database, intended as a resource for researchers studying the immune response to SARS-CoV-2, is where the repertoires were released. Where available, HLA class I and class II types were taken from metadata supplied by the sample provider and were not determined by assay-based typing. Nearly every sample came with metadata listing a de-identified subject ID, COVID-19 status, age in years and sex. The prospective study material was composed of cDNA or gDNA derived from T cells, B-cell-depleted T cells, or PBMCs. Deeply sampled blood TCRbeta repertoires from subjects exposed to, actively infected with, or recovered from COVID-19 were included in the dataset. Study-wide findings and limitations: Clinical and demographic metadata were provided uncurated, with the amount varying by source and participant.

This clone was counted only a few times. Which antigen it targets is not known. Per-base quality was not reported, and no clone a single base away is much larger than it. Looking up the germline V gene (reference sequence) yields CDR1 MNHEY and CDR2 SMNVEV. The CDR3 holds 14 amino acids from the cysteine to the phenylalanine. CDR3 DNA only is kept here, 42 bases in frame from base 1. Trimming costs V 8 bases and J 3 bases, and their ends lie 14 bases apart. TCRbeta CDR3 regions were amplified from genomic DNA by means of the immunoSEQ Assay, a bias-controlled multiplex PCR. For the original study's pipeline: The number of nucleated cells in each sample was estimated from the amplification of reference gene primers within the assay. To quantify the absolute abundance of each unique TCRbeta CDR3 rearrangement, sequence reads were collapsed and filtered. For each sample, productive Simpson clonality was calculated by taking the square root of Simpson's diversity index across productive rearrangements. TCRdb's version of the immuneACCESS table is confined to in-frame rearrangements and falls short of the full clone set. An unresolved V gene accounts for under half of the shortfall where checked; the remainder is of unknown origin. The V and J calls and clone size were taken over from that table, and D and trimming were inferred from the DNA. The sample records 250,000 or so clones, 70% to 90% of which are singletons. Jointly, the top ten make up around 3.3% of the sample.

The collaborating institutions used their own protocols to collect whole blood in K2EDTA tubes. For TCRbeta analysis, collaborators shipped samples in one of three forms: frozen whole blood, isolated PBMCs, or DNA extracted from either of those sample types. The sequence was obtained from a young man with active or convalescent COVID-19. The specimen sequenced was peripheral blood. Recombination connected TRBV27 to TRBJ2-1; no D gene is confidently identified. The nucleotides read TGTGCCAGCCGCGGCGGCAGAGACTACAATGAGCAGTTCTTC. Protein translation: CASRGGRDYNEQFF.